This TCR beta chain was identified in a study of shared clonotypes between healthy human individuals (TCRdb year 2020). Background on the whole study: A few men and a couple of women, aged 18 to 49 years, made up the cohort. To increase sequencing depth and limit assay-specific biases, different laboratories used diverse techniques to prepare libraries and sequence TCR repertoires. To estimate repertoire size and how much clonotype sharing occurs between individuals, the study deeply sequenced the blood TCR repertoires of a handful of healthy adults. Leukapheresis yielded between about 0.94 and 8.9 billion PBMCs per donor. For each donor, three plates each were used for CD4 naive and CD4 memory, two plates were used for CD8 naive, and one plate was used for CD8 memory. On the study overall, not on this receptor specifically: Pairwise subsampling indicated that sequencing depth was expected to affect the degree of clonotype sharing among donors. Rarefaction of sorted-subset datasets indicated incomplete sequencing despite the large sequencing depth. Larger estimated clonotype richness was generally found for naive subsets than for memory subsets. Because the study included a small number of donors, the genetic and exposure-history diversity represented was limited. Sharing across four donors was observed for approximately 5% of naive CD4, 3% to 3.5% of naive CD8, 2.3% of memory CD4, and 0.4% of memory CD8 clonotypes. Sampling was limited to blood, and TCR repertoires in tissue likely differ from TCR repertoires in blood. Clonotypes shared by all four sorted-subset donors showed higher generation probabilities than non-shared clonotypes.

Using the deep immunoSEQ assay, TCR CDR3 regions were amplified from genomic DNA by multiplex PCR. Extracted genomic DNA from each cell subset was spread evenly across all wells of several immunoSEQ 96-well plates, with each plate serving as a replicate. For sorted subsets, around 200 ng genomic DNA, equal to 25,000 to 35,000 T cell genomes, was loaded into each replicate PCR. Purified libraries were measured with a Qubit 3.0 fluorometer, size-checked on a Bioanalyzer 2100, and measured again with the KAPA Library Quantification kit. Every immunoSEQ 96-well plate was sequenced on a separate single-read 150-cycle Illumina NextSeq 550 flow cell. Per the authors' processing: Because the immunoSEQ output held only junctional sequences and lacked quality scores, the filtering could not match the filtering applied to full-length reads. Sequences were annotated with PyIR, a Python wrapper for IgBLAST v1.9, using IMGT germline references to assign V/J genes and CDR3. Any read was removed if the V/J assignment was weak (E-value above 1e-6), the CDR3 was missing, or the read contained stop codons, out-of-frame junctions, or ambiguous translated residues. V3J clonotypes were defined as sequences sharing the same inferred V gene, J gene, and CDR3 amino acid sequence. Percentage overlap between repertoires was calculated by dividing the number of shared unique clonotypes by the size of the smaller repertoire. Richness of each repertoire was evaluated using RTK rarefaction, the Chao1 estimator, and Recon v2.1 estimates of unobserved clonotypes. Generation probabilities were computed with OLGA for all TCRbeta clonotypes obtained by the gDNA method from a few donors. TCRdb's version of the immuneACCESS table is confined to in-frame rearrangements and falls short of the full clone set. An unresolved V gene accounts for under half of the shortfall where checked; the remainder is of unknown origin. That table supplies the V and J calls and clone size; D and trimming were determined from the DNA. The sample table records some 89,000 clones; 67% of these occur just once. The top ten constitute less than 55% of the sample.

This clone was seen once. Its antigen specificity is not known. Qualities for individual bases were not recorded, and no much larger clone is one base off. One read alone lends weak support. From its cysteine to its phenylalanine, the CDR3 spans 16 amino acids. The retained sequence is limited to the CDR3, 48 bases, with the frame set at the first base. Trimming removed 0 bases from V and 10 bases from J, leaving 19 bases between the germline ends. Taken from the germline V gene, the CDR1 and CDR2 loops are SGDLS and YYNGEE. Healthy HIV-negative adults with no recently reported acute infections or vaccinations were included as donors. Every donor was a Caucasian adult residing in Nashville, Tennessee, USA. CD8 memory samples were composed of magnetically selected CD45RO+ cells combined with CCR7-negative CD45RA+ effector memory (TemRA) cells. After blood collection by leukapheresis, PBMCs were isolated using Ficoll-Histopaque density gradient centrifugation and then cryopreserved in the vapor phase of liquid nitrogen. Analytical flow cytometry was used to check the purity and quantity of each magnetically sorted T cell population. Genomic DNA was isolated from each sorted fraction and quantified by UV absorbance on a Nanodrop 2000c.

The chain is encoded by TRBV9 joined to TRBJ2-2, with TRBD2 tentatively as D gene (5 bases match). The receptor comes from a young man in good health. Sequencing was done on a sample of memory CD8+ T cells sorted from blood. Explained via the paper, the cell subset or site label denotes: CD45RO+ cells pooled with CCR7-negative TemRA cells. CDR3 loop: CASSVATGKRPEELFF. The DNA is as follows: TGTGCCAGCAGCGTAGCTACCGGGAAGAGGCCCGAGGAGCTGTTTTTT.